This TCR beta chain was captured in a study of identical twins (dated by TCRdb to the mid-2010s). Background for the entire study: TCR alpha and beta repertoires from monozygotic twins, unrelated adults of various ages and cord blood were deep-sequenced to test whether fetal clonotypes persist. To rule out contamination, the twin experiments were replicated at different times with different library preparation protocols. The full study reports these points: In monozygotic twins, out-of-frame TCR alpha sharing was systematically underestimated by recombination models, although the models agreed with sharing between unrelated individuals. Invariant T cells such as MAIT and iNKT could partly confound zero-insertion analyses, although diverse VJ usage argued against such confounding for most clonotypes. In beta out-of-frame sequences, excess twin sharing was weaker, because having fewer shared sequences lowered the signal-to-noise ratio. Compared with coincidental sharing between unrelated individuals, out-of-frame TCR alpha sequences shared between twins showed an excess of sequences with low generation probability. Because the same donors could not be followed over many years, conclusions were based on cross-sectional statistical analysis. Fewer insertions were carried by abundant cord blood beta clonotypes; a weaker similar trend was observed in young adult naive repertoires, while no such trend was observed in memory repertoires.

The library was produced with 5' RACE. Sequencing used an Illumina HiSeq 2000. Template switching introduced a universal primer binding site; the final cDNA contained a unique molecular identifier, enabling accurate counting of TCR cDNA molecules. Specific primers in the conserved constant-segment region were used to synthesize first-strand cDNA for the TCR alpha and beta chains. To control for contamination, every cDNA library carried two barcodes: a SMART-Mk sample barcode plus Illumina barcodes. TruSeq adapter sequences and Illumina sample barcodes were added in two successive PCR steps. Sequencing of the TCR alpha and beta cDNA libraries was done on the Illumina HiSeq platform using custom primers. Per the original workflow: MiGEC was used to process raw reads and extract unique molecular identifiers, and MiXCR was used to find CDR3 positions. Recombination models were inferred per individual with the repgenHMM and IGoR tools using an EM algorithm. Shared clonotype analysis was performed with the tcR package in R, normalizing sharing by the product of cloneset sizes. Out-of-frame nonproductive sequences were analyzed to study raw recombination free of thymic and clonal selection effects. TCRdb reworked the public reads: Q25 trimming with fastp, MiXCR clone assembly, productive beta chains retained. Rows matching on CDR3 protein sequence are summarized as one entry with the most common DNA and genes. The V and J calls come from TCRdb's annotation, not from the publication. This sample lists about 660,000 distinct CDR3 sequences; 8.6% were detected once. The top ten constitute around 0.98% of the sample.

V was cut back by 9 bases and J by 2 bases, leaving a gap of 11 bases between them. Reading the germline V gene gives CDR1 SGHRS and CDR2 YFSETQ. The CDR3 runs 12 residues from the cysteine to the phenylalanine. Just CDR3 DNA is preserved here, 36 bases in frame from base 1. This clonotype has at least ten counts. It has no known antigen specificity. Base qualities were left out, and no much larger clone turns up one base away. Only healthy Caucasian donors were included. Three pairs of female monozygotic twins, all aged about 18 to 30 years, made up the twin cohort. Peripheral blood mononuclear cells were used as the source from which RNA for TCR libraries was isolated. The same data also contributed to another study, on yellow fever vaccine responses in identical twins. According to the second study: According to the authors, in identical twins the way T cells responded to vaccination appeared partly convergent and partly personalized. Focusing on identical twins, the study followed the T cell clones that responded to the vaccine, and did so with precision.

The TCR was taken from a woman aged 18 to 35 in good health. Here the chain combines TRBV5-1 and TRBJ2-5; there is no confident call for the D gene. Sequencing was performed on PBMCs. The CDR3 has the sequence CATSLRQETQYF. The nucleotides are TGCGCCACCTCGCTAAGGCAAGAGACCCAGTACTTC.